This entry concerns a single T cell receptor beta chain. What it recognizes is unknown. MiXCR, run by TCRdb on the 5' RACE reads, gives a single entry per CDR3 protein. The sample has fewer than 150,000 distinct CDR3 sequences, roughly 13% seen once. The record originates from a study of T-cell memory formation after mild COVID-19. From germline, CDR1 is SGDLS and CDR2 YYNGEE. V gave up 2 bases and J gave up 2 bases; unmatched junction bases: 4. The CDR3 spans 14 residues. Study conclusions and caveats: Clones that got smaller from day 15 to 85 had even CD4/CD8, while clones growing later tipped toward CD4+. Researchers could not confirm that second-wave clones peaking on day 37 targeted SARS-CoV-2.

This chain joins TRBV9 and TRBJ2-7, with 7 bases aligning to TRBD1. This clonotype was obtained from an adult woman who had mild COVID-19 (a few samples of this study predate the infection). Cell type and time point are not known. Sequenced material: PBMCs or a T cell subset sorted from them (not recorded which). The CDR3: CASSVTGDPYEQYF. The CDR3 DNA reads as TGTGCCAGCAGCGTTACAGGGGATCCCTACGAGCAGTACTTC.